This T cell receptor (beta chain) is from a study of T cell changes during pregnancy in multiple sclerosis. Profiled with immunoSEQ multiplex PCR; TCRdb holds only in-frame clones, not every one. This sample carries around 64,000 clones, over 90% of them seen once, and the ten largest clones take about 2.5%. The CDR3 runs to 13 residues. Germline V lookup: CDR1 LNHDA, CDR2 SQIVND (reference sequence). V gave up 10 bases and J gave up 4 bases, with 16 bases separating them. The chain links TRBV19 to TRBJ1-1; D ambiguous. The clonotype was recovered from a female donor with multiple sclerosis, enrolled in a pregnancy study. The source material was CD8+ T cells from peripheral blood mononuclear cells, sampled in the third trimester of pregnancy. The chain's CDR3 is CATEAGLGTEAFF. The CDR3 bases are TGTGCCACTGAAGCGGGGTTGGGCACTGAAGCTTTCTTT.